Sequencing of this TCR beta chain was carried out in a study of T cell changes during pregnancy in multiple sclerosis. This CDR3 spans 13 amino acids. The germline gives CDR1 MNHEY, CDR2 SVGAGI. V dropped 2 bases and J dropped 7 bases, with 9 bases sitting between them. Data came from immunoSEQ multiplex PCR; TCRdb stores just in-frame clones and leaves some out. The sample records about 36,000 clones, approximately 91% being singletons. The clonotype originates from a female donor with multiple sclerosis, enrolled in a pregnancy study. The chain uses TRBV6-5 and TRBJ2-1; D is possibly TRBD2 (5 bases). The input for sequencing was CD8+ T cells from peripheral blood mononuclear cells, taken in the third trimester of pregnancy. The CDR3 is CASSYGGGNEQFF. The CDR3 bases are TGTGCCAGCAGTTACGGTGGAGGAAATGAGCAGTTCTTC.